The TCR beta chain under discussion was sequenced for a study of Ad26.COV2.S vaccination and SARS-CoV-2 variants. The treatment was: around 19 received Ad26.COV2.S at low or high dose, single or two shots; a few received placebo; per-sample allocation not given. All samples were drawn on day 63, counting from the first vaccine or placebo injection. The germline CDR1 and CDR2 sequences are ENHRY and SYGVKD. CDR3 length equals 14 residues. V gave up 6 bases and J gave up 6 bases; unmatched junction bases: 11. Data came from immunoSEQ multiplex PCR; TCRdb stores just in-frame clones and leaves some out. Counted here are 510,000 or so clones, roughly nine tenths occurring once; the ten biggest clones make up roughly 13%.

This chain links TRBV10-3 with TRBJ2-7; 7 nucleotides agree with TRBD1. The clonotype was recovered from a person between 18 and 59 years old who received the Ad26.COV2.S COVID-19 vaccine or a placebo. This material consisted of peripheral blood, taken in a trial of Ad26.COV2.S vaccine versus placebo. The DNA for the CDR3 is TGTGCCATCAGAGACCGACAGGGAAGTTTCGAGCAGTACTTC. Translating it yields CAIRDRQGSFEQYF.